These 26 T cell receptor beta chains originate from one sample sequenced in a study of OX40 agonist ivuxolimab in advanced cancers. Clones were read by immunoSEQ multiplex PCR, and TCRdb kept only the in-frame ones, dropping some. This table has approximately 79,000 clones, approximately 95% appearing once. The sample here was CD4+ or CD8+ T cells sorted from blood, taken in a trial of the OX40 agonist ivuxolimab. The source of these receptors is an adult with an advanced solid tumor such as melanoma, head and neck, liver or kidney cancer.

V usage is TRBV9 and J usage is TRBJ2-7; D remains ambiguous. V lost 7 bases to trimming and J lost 0 bases, with 14 bases between them. Germline V gene data show CDR1 as SGDLS and CDR2 as YYNGEE. The CDR3 extends over 14 amino acids. The CDR3 DNA is TGTGCCAGCGGCCAATTTCCGGACTCCTACGAGCAGTACTTC. Translating gives CASGQFPDSYEQYF. Combining the CDR3 with reference TRBV9 and TRBJ2-7 gives the whole variable domain DSGVTQTPKHLITATGQRVTLRCSPRSGDLSVYWYQQSLDQGLQFLIQYYNGEERAKGNILERFSAQQFPDLHSELNLSSLELGDSALYFCASGQFPDSYEQYFGPGTRLTVT.

The chain links TRBV6-5 to TRBJ2-2; D possibly corresponds to TRBD2 (6 bases). V was cut by 2 bases and J by 5 bases, with 12 bases left in between. The germline V gene has CDR1 MNHEY and CDR2 SVGAGI. The CDR3 is 15 residues long. The CDR3 bases are TGTGCCAGCAGTTACGGGACCGGGGGAACCGGGGAGCTGTTTTTT. Amino acids: CASSYGTGGTGELFF.

Here the CDR3 reads CASSDKPTEAFF. The CDR3 nucleotides read TGTGCCAGCAGTGACAAACCGACAGAAGCTTTCTTT. V usage is TRBV27 and J usage is TRBJ1-1; D is ambiguous. The V end lost 5 bases, the J end lost 8 bases, and 12 bases lay between the germline ends. The CDR3 is 12 residues long. Per germline, CDR1 MNHEY and CDR2 SMNVEV (reference sequence).

The V call is TRBV5-5, the J call TRBJ1-4; TRBD1 is a possible D gene (6 bases). The CDR3 consists of 16 residues. V was pared by 4 bases and J by 5 bases, with 18 bases between. Germline assignment: CDR1 SGHKS and CDR2 YYEKEE (reference sequence). The CDR3 region is CASSPLAGAGNEKLFF. The DNA for the CDR3 is TGTGCCAGCAGCCCTCTGGCAGGGGCTGGGAATGAAAAACTGTTTTTT.

This chain joins TRBV7-9 and TRBJ2-7; 8 nucleotides match TRBD2. CDR1 and CDR2 (germline): SEHNR, FQNEAQ (reference sequence). The CDR3 extends over 13 amino acids. V was pared by 4 bases and J by 7 bases, with 6 bases of the junction left unmatched. The CDR3 is CASSSRLAFEQYF. The CDR3 coding sequence is TGTGCCAGCAGCTCGCGACTAGCGTTTGAGCAGTACTTC.

The chain is built from TRBV27 and TRBJ2-1; 8 bases fit TRBD2. The CDR3 sequence is 17 residues long. Germline values: CDR1 MNHEY, CDR2 SMNVEV (reference sequence). Trimming cost V 6 bases and J 0 bases; bases outside gene matches: 10. This CDR3 is CASRPPSGRYSYNEQFF. For the CDR3, the DNA is TGTGCCAGCAGACCTCCTAGCGGGCGTTACTCCTACAATGAGCAGTTCTTC.

The chain links TRBV6-6 to TRBJ2-1; the D gene is possibly TRBD2 (6 bases). CDR3 size: 14 residues. CDR1 MNHNY and CDR2 SVGAGI come from the germline V gene (reference sequence). V lost 1 base and J lost 7, with 11 bases in between. The CDR3 is CASSYYGGANEQFF. The CDR3 DNA reads TGTGCCAGCAGTTACTACGGCGGGGCAAATGAGCAGTTCTTC.

V gene TRBV2 combines with J gene TRBJ2-7; D is tentatively TRBD1 or TRBD2 (5 bases each). Looked up from germline, CDR1 is SNHLY and CDR2 is FYNNEI. The germline V and J ends were trimmed by 1 base and 0 bases, with 10 bases remaining between them. The CDR3 consists of 15 residues. DNA of the CDR3: TGTGCCAGCAGTGAAGTGGGACCCATCTCCTACGAGCAGTACTTC. Protein sequence: CASSEVGPISYEQYF.

The rearrangement uses TRBV27 and TRBJ1-2; D possibly corresponds to TRBD1 (6 bases). CDR1 and CDR2 (germline): MNHEY, SMNVEV (reference sequence). Trimming left V 3 bases short and J 3 bases short, with 8 bases between. The CDR3 is made up of 13 amino acids. The chain's CDR3 is CASSLGGHYGYTF. In DNA, the CDR3 is TGTGCCAGCAGTTTGGGGGGGCACTATGGCTACACCTTC.

The chain carries TRBV27 and TRBJ2-7, with a tentative D call TRBD1 (5 bases). The CDR3 extends over 13 amino acids. Per the germline V gene, CDR1 is MNHEY and CDR2 is SMNVEV (reference sequence). Trimming pared 0 bases from V and 6 bases from J, leaving 9 bases between. The CDR3 region is CASSLSARAEQYF. CDR3 nucleotides: TGTGCCAGCAGTTTATCTGCCAGGGCCGAGCAGTACTTC.

V is TRBV6-4 and J is TRBJ1-1; D possibly corresponds to TRBD1 (5 bases). V lost 3 bases, J lost 8 bases, and 7 bases lay in between. CDR3 length: 11 amino acids. Germline-derived CDR1 and CDR2 are MRHNA and SNTAGT. The CDR3 is CASSEGGEAFF. DNA for the CDR3: TGTGCCAGCAGTGAGGGGGGAGAAGCTTTCTTT.

V and J are TRBV4-1 and TRBJ1-2, with D possibly matching TRBD1 (6 bases). Trimming took 3 bases from V and 5 from J, leaving 16 bases between them. This CDR3 has 15 residues. Germline V gives CDR1 MGHRA, CDR2 YSYEKL. CDR3 sequence reads: CASSHANTGTYGYTF. In DNA, the CDR3 is TGCGCCAGCAGCCACGCCAACACAGGGACTTATGGCTACACCTTC.

V gene TRBV19 combines with J gene TRBJ2-1; perhaps TRBD1 as D (5 bases). Germline CDR1 and CDR2: LNHDA and SQIVND (reference sequence). V was cut by 3 bases and J by 2 bases, with 11 bases left in between. The CDR3 is 15 residues long. This CDR3 reads CASSIGSGPYNEQFF. DNA for the CDR3: TGTGCCAGTAGTATTGGGTCAGGGCCCTACAATGAGCAGTTCTTC.

The chain recombines TRBV19 with TRBJ2-7, with no clear D. This CDR3 spans 12 amino acids. Per the germline V gene, CDR1 is LNHDA and CDR2 is SQIVND (reference sequence). V shed 4 bases and J shed 7 bases, with 11 bases lying between them. The DNA for the CDR3 is TGTGCCAGTAGTACCCCATCAGTTGAGCAGTACTTC. This codes for CASSTPSVEQYF.

This chain connects TRBV6-5 to TRBJ1-5, with TRBD1 as a possible D gene (6 bases). The germline V and J ends were trimmed by 4 bases and 3 bases, with 10 bases remaining between them. The CDR3 is made up of 14 amino acids. Germline V CDR1 and CDR2: MNHEY, SVGAGI. The CDR3 region is CASSLGGYNQPQHF. CDR3 sequence (DNA): TGTGCCAGCAGTTTAGGGGGTTACAATCAGCCCCAGCATTTT.

This clone was seen just once. This rearrangement joins TRBV2 to TRBJ2-7, with 7 bases identical to TRBD1. V shed 6 bases, J shed 5 bases, and the junction held 1 base outside the gene matches. The CDR3 runs 11 residues. Germline V gene sequence: CDR1 SNHLY, CDR2 FYNNEI. The CDR3 region has the DNA TGTGCCAGCAGCGACAGGGACGAGCAGTACTTC. Protein product: CASSDRDEQYF.

This clone was recorded only once. A junction boundary mismatches the germline segment, possibly from a read error. The CDR3 sequence is CASSLAGPGYEQYF. The CDR3 coding sequence is TGTGCCAGCAGCCTAGCGGGGCCCGGCTACGAGCAGTACTTC. The rearrangement joins TRBV7-8 to TRBJ2-7; 9 bases are shared with TRBD2. Looked up from germline, CDR1 is SGHVS and CDR2 is FQNEAQ. The CDR3 contains 14 residues.

CDR3 in amino acids: CASSLERGEQFF. The CDR3 bases are TGTGCCAGCAGCTTAGAGCGGGGTGAGCAGTTCTTC. This rearrangement joins TRBV7-9 to TRBJ2-1; 7 positions agree with TRBD2. The germline CDR1 and CDR2 sequences are SEHNR and FQNEAQ (reference sequence). V shed 1 base and J 9 bases; nucleotides not matched to a gene: 0. This CDR3 spans 12 amino acids.

J is TRBJ2-3 and V is TRBV21-1; TRBD2 is taken as the D call from the table, unchecked against the DNA. TRBV21-1 is termed a pseudogene. The CDR3 consists of 20 residues. The CDR3: CASSKPGTLREGPWTDTQYF. DNA of the CDR3: TGTGCCAGCAGCAAACCTGGTACTCTACGGGAGGGCCCATGGACAGATACGCAGTATTTT.

The rearrangement uses TRBV2 and TRBJ2-4; D may be TRBD1 (7 bases). With 7 bases removed from V and 9 bases from J, the gap between germline ends came to 13 bases. CDR3 size: 12 residues. Germline CDR1 reads SNHLY; CDR2 reads FYNNEI. Written as DNA, the CDR3 is TGTGCCAGCAAGGAGGGGGCGGGCATTCAGTACTTC. This encodes CASKEGAGIQYF.

The V gene is TRBV7-2, the J gene TRBJ1-1; no reliable D call. With 2 bases removed from V and 2 bases from J, the gap between germline ends came to 6 bases. The CDR3 covers 13 residues. CDR1 is SGHTA and CDR2 is FQGNSA in the germline V gene. For the CDR3, the DNA is TGTGCCAGCAGCTTATTGGGTAACACTGAAGCTTTCTTT. Protein sequence: CASSLLGNTEAFF.

V and J are TRBV28 and TRBJ2-5; tentatively, D is TRBD2 (6 bases). Germline values: CDR1 MDHEN, CDR2 SYDVKM. CDR3 length: 14 amino acids. The V end was cut by 2 bases, the J end by 5 bases, with 12 bases between. Here the CDR3 reads CASSLLPGAETQYF. CDR3 bases: TGTGCCAGCAGTTTACTCCCGGGAGCGGAGACCCAGTACTTC.

V is TRBV11-2 and J is TRBJ1-2, with D unresolved. V lost 0 bases and J lost 4, with 24 bases in between. The CDR3 sequence is 19 residues long. Germline V gene sequence: CDR1 SGHAT, CDR2 FQNNGV. CDR3 nucleotides: TGTGCCAGCAGCTTAGATTATTTGGAGTTTGAGGGCTCCAGCTATGGCTACACCTTC. This encodes CASSLDYLEFEGSSYGYTF. The variable domain in full, completed from reference TRBV11-2 and TRBJ1-2, reads EAGVAQSPRYKIIEKRQSVAFWCNPISGHATLYWYQQILGQGPKLLIQFQNNGVVDDSQLPKDRFSAERLKGVDSTLKIQPAKLEDSAVYLCASSLDYLEFEGSSYGYTFGSGTRLTVV.

This chain joins TRBV7-2 and TRBJ1-1; D is undetermined. Germline-derived CDR1 and CDR2 are SGHTA and FQGNSA. The CDR3 consists of 15 residues. Trimming removed 5 bases from V and 0 bases from J, with 13 bases in between. The CDR3 sequence is CASSRVLGLNTEAFF. The CDR3 region has the DNA TGTGCCAGCAGCAGAGTGCTGGGTCTGAACACTGAAGCTTTCTTT.

This clone was detected once. The chain has TRBV6-6 and TRBJ2-5; the match to TRBD2 covers 9 bases. The CDR3 length is 15 residues. Trimming at V came to 6 bases and at J to 7 bases, leaving 12 bases not matched to a gene. Germline V gene sequence: CDR1 MNHNY, CDR2 SVGAGI (reference sequence). CDR3 in DNA: TGTGCCAGCAGCCTCGGACTAGCGCCCGGGCCGACCCAGTACTTC. Amino acid sequence: CASSLGLAPGPTQYF.

This chain uses TRBV4-1 with TRBJ2-7; 7 bases map to TRBD2. CDR3 length: 15 amino acids. Per the germline V gene, CDR1 is MGHRA and CDR2 is YSYEKL. V dropped 0 bases and J dropped 0; count of bases not matched to a gene: 2. The CDR3 DNA reads as TGCGCCAGCAGCCAAGAACCGGGGGGCTCCTACGAGCAGTACTTC. Protein sequence: CASSQEPGGSYEQYF.